The TCR beta chain described here comes from a study of response to subunit inactivated influenza vaccine. The CDR3 has 16 residues. V gave up 7 bases and J gave up 0 bases, with 13 bases separating them. Broader study findings: Seasonal influenza vaccination, on each occasion, was suggested by the authors to recruit few new T cells.

Each CDR3 protein is one row after TCRdb ran MiXCR on the RT-PCR reads. This table holds more than 550,000 distinct CDR3 sequences, roughly 10% found once. This clonotype came up a few times. Its matching antigen is unknown. The same sample was also studied in work on T cells expressing NK-cell markers. From that study: TCR beta cDNA was generated via 5'RACE template switching incorporating UMIs. Most of the eight sequenced donors tested HCMV-seropositive; one tested seronegative. Restricting sorting to alpha-beta TCR T cells was achieved in several experiments by an anti-gamma-delta TCR antibody. NKG2C+ dominant clonotypes from 5 to 7 donors made up about 1.0-8% of CD8+ T cells.

The receptor comes from a man aged 45-65 years who received an inactivated influenza vaccine. This specimen consisted of PBMCs from blood, obtained on the day of vaccination. The chain links TRBV12-3 or TRBV12-4 to TRBJ2-6; D may be TRBD1 or TRBD2 (5 bases each). CDR3 nucleotides: TGTGCCAGCAATCTCGGGACGGGCTCTGGGGCCAACGTCCTGACTTTC. This gives the protein CASNLGTGSGANVLTF.